This TCR beta chain was found in a study of T cell clonality in common variable immunodeficiency. General observations from the study: CVID patient heterogeneity limited repertoire-clinical complication correlations. Fewer TCRbeta clones were shared among CVID subjects than controls. Common variable immunodeficiency TCR beta sequences reportedly had fewer deletions and N-nucleotide insertions. TCRbeta clonality was increased in CVID versus healthy controls.

The data were produced by immunoSEQ multiplex PCR, yet TCRdb's version contains in-frame clones alone and is incomplete. The specimen has approximately 46,000 clones, none found just once. Germline V gives CDR1 LNHDA, CDR2 SQIVND (reference sequence). Trimming took 6 bases from V and 0 from J, leaving 12 bases between them. The CDR3 is 15 residues long. About this clone itself: Its target is unknown. The read ends 3 residues shy of where the CDR3 ends; the end is completed using the germline J gene. The identical CDR3 is also encoded by other nucleotide sequences in the sample.

The clonotype comes from a person aged 18 to 70 in good health. Sequencing input: peripheral blood mononuclear cells. The chain recombines TRBV19 with TRBJ1-3, with a possible D match to TRBD1 (6 bases). The CDR3 spells CASRVDSYSGNTIYF. Partial CDR3 DNA: TGTGCCAGTAGGGTGGACAGTTACTCTGGAAACACC.